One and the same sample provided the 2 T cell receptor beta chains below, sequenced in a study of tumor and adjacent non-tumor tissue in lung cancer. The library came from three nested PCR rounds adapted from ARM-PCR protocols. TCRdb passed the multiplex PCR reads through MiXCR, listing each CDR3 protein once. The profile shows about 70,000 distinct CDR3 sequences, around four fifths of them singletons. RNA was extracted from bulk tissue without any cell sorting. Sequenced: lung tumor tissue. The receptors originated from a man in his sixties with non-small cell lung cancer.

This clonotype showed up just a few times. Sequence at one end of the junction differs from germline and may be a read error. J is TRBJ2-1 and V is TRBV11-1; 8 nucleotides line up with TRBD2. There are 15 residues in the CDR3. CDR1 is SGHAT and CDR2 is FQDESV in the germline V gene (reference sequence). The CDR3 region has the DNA TGTGCTAGCAGCCTAGGACTAGCTAGTGACAATGAGCAGTTGTTC. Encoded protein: CASSLGLASDNEQLF.

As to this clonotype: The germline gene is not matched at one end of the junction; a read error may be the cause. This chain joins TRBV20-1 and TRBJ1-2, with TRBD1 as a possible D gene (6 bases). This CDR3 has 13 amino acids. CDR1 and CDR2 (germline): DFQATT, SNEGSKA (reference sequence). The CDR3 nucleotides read TGCAGTGCGCCCAACAAGGACAGTCCGGGATACAACTTC. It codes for CSAPNKDSPGYNF.